A single sample gave rise to the 27 T cell receptor beta chains below, sequenced in a study of memory B cells and T cells in multiple sclerosis. For these TCRs, the target antigens are not known. Separate sequencing covered autoproliferating (CFSE-dim) and non-proliferating (CFSE-high) T cells from stimulus-free culture. Replicate wells were pooled after 7 days of stimulus-free culture of 5x10^7 CFSE-labeled PBMCs. Libraries were prepared by immunoSEQ multiplex PCR; TCRdb keeps only in-frame clonotypes and omits some of them. The sample lists about 32,000 clones; 86% were seen once. The sample comprised PBMCs from blood kept in culture. These receptors came from a human donor with multiple sclerosis.

This clone was recorded once. The CDR3 DNA follows: TGTGCCAGCAGCGTTCGGAAAGGTGGACGTACAAGCTACGAGCAGTACTTC. Translation: CASSVRKGGRTSYEQYF. V gene TRBV7-2 combines with J gene TRBJ2-7; D is undetermined. The ends were cut back, 5 bases at V and 3 bases at J, with 23 bases in the middle. The CDR3 is 17 residues long. Germline CDR1 is SGHTA and CDR2 is FQGNSA.

In DNA form, the CDR3 reads TGTGCCAGCTCACCAAACAGGGGGCAGGGGGCCAACGTCCTGACTTTC. Protein product: CASSPNRGQGANVLTF. The chain is built from TRBV18 and TRBJ2-6; 9 nucleotides align to TRBD1. The CDR3 contains 16 residues. V lost 2 bases and J lost 4; bases outside the gene matches: 3. Germline CDR1 is KGHSH and CDR2 is LQKENI.

The sample holds a few counts of this clone. The rearrangement uses TRBV5-6 and TRBJ2-5; D could derive from TRBD1 or TRBD2 (5 bases each). V was shortened by 3 bases and J by 5 bases, with 5 bases between the two germline ends. The germline V gene encodes CDR1 SGHDT and CDR2 YYEEEE. The CDR3 is made up of 11 amino acids. CDR3 in DNA: TGTGCCAGCAGCTGGGGGGAGACCCAGTACTTC. Translated, it gives CASSWGETQYF.

This chain joins TRBV6-5 and TRBJ2-2; D gene uncertain. V gave up 4 bases and J gave up 4 bases, with 10 bases separating them. Germline-derived CDR1 and CDR2 are MNHEY and SVGAGI. The CDR3 has 14 amino acids. The CDR3 sequence is CASSSPWSTGELFF. The CDR3 DNA follows: TGTGCCAGCAGTTCGCCCTGGAGCACCGGGGAGCTGTTTTTT.

The gene calls are TRBV5-1 and TRBJ1-2; D gene ambiguous. Trimming took off 0 bases at V and 8 bases at J, with 11 bases between the two ends. The CDR3 runs 13 residues. The V gene's germline CDR1 is SGHRS and CDR2 YFSETQ. The CDR3 DNA follows: TGCGCCAGCAGCTTGGGTTCCGGGAGCGGCTACACCTTC. Translating it yields CASSLGSGSGYTF.

The rearrangement joins TRBV10-3 to TRBJ2-1, with D perhaps TRBD1 (5 bases). The V and J ends lost 5 bases and 9 bases respectively, with 14 bases between them. This CDR3 comprises 13 residues. The germline gives CDR1 ENHRY, CDR2 SYGVKD. The CDR3 region is CAISRQGLSEQFF. The CDR3 DNA reads as TGTGCCATCAGTCGGCAGGGCCTCAGTGAGCAGTTCTTC.

This clone was detected a few times. This chain connects TRBV29-1 to TRBJ2-5, with 14 bases matching TRBD2. After removal of 4 bases from V and 2 bases from J, the junction contained 6 bases not matched to a gene. This CDR3 comprises 16 residues. The germline V gene has CDR1 SQVTM and CDR2 ANQGSEA. The CDR3: CSVAPGLAGAQETQYF. The CDR3 DNA is TGCAGCGTTGCACCGGGACTAGCGGGAGCGCAAGAGACCCAGTACTTC.

This clone has just one count. The rearrangement uses TRBV28 and TRBJ2-5; D unclear. CDR3 length: 14 residues. The V and J ends lost 2 bases and 5 bases respectively, with 12 bases between them. The germline V gene encodes CDR1 MDHEN and CDR2 SYDVKM. CDR3 sequence (DNA): TGTGCCAGCAGTTTAATCCCCTCCAGGGAGACCCAGTACTTC. Amino acid sequence: CASSLIPSRETQYF.

Remarks on this clone: This same CDR3 is encoded by further DNA sequences in the sample. In DNA form, the CDR3 reads TGTGCCAGCAGCTTAGCGGGGGGGCCCGGCGAGCAGTACTTC. This translates into CASSLAGGPGEQYF. J is TRBJ2-7 and V is TRBV13; 8 bases are shared with TRBD2. In germline, CDR1 is PRHDT, CDR2 FYEKMQ (reference sequence). There are 14 residues in the CDR3. The V gene end was trimmed by 1 base and the J gene end by 6 bases; junction bases not matched to a gene: 5.

This chain uses TRBV19 with TRBJ2-2, with D perhaps matching TRBD2 (6 bases). The CDR3 consists of 13 residues. Germline assignment: CDR1 LNHDA and CDR2 SQIVND (reference sequence). Trimming left V 3 bases short and J 8 bases short, with 10 bases between. As DNA, the CDR3 is TGTGCCAGTAGTATTAGCGGACAAGGGGAGCTGTTTTTT. It specifies CASSISGQGELFF.

The rearrangement links TRBV7-9 to TRBJ2-1; weak D call: TRBD2 (6 bases). Trimming stripped 3 bases from V and 3 bases from J, with 12 bases between. The CDR3 is 15 amino acids. Germline CDR1 and CDR2: SEHNR and FQNEAQ (reference sequence). As DNA, the CDR3 is TGTGCCAGCAGCTTCCCGGGGGACCTCTACAATGAGCAGTTCTTC. Translation gives CASSFPGDLYNEQFF.

The chain couples TRBV2 to TRBJ2-5; TRBD1 is a possible D gene (6 bases). Germline V gene data show CDR1 as SNHLY and CDR2 as FYNNEI. CDR3 length: 12 residues. Deletions cut 4 bases from V and 5 bases from J, with 8 bases between. The DNA of the CDR3 is TGTGCCAGCAGTGGACAGGCTGAGACCCAGTACTTC. Its translation is CASSGQAETQYF.

The chain uses TRBV13 and TRBJ1-2, with 11 positions matching TRBD1. V was pared by 3 bases and J by 8 bases, with 5 bases of the junction left unmatched. The CDR3 consists of 14 residues. Germline CDR1 reads PRHDT; CDR2 reads FYEKMQ (reference sequence). The DNA for the CDR3 is TGTGCCAGCAGCTTGGGACAGGGGGTTGCGGGCTACACCTTC. Protein product: CASSLGQGVAGYTF.

This clone is a singleton in its sample. The chain carries TRBV27 and TRBJ2-3, with 11 bases identical to TRBD2. Germline assignment: CDR1 MNHEY and CDR2 SMNVEV (reference sequence). CDR3 length equals 15 residues. Germline trimming cut 2 bases from V and 4 bases from J; bases unmatched to any gene: 2. CDR3 nucleotide sequence: TGTGCCAGCAGTTTAGGGACTAGCGGACCAGATACGCAGTATTTT. Translated, it gives CASSLGTSGPDTQYF.

The J gene is TRBJ1-1, the V gene TRBV20-1; 7 nucleotides line up with TRBD1. Germline CDR1 and CDR2: DFQATT and SNEGSKA (reference sequence). The length of the CDR3 is 11 residues. V was clipped by 5 bases and J by 11 bases; unmatched bases: 8. The CDR3 DNA sequence: TGCAGTGCTCCTCGACAGGGTTCGGCTTTCTTT. Amino acids: CSAPRQGSAFF.

V and J are TRBV11-2 and TRBJ2-2; D gene uncertain. Germline V lookup: CDR1 SGHAT, CDR2 FQNNGV. Between the trimmed V and J ends, which lost 1 base and 2 bases, there was a span of 11 bases. The CDR3 sequence is 16 residues long. The CDR3 region has the DNA TGTGCCAGCAGCTTAGCCCCGGGCCGTAACACCGGGGAGCTGTTTTTT. Translated: CASSLAPGRNTGELFF.

This clone was detected once. This chain links TRBV6-1 with TRBJ1-5, with no clear D. The CDR3 is 13 residues long. Trimming stripped 7 bases from V and 4 bases from J, with 11 bases between. Germline assignment: CDR1 MNHNS and CDR2 SASEGT. This chain's CDR3 is CASTPAGNQPQHF. CDR3 bases: TGTGCCAGCACACCGGCCGGAAATCAGCCCCAGCATTTT.

The sample holds a few counts of this clone. The chain couples TRBV19 to TRBJ1-3; the D gene is possibly TRBD1 (6 bases). Trimming stripped 4 bases from V and 0 bases from J, with 10 bases between. Germline-derived CDR1 and CDR2 are LNHDA and SQIVND (reference sequence). The CDR3 has 15 residues. In DNA form, the CDR3 reads TGTGCCAGTAGTAGGGTGACAGGCTCTGGAAACACCATATATTTT. It codes for CASSRVTGSGNTIYF.

CDR3 loop: CASSWGLATYEQYF. The CDR3 DNA sequence: TGCGCCAGCAGCTGGGGACTAGCAACCTACGAGCAGTACTTC. The chain recombines TRBV5-1 with TRBJ2-5, with 9 positions matching TRBD2. The DNA end lines up better with TRBJ2-7; the J call may be wrong. This CDR3 spans 14 amino acids. Per germline, CDR1 SGHRS and CDR2 YFSETQ.

This clone was seen a single time. The gene calls are TRBV19 and TRBJ2-2; 7 bases are a match to TRBD2. This CDR3 has 14 residues. CDR1 and CDR2 (germline): LNHDA, SQIVND (reference sequence). The J segment lost 4 bases and the V segment lost 7 bases, leaving 6 bases of the junction unmatched. CDR3 DNA: TGTGCCAGTAAAGTGACGGGGGGCACCGGGGAGCTGTTTTTT. Amino acid sequence: CASKVTGGTGELFF. Using reference TRBV19 and TRBJ2-2 for the parts outside the CDR3, the full variable domain is DGGITQSPKYLFRKEGQNVTLSCEQNLNHDAMYWYRQDPGQGLRLIYYSQIVNDFQKGDIAEGYSVSREKKESFPLTVTSAQKNPTAFYLCASKVTGGTGELFFGEGSRLTVL.

The chain combines TRBV2 with TRBJ2-1; 7 nucleotides align to TRBD1. This CDR3 is 15 amino acids long. Germline V gene lookup returns CDR1 SNHLY and CDR2 FYNNEI. Losses at the gene ends were 7 bases for V and 0 bases for J; bases not matched to a gene: 6. CDR3 loop: CASMKGQSSYNEQFF. CDR3 DNA: TGTGCCAGCATGAAGGGACAGAGCTCCTACAATGAGCAGTTCTTC.

The chain is built from TRBV7-2 and TRBJ2-7, with 7 bases identical to TRBD1. Germline trimming cut 7 bases from V and 7 bases from J; bases unmatched to any gene: 7. The V gene's germline CDR1 is SGHTA and CDR2 FQGNSA. This CDR3 contains 12 residues. The CDR3 region has the DNA TGTGCCAGCATCGGACAGGCCAGAGAGCAGTACTTC. Amino acid sequence: CASIGQAREQYF.

The J gene is TRBJ1-1, the V gene TRBV7-9; TRBD1 might be the D (5 bases). The CDR3 is 14 amino acids. CDR1 is SEHNR, CDR2 FQNEAQ, per germline (reference sequence). V was clipped by 5 bases and J by 5 bases, with 15 bases between them. As DNA, the CDR3 is TGTGCCAGCAGCCTCGGGACGGGAAGGACTGAAGCTTTCTTT. Translation gives CASSLGTGRTEAFF.

The chain uses TRBV7-3 and TRBJ2-3; 7 bases match TRBD2. The ends lost 6 bases at V and 2 bases at J; junction bases unmatched: 8. Germline values: CDR1 SGHTA, CDR2 FQGTGA. The CDR3 extends over 15 amino acids. The CDR3 DNA is TGTGCCAGCAGTCTGCAGGGAGGGAACACAGATACGCAGTATTTT. Translated: CASSLQGGNTDTQYF. Filled out from reference TRBV7-3 and TRBJ2-3, the complete variable domain reads GAGVSQTPSNKVTEKGKYVELRCDPISGHTALYWYRQSLGQGPEFLIYFQGTGAADDSGLPNDRFFAVRPEGSVSTLKIQRTERGDSAVYLCASSLQGGNTDTQYFGPGTRLTVL.

The rearrangement joins TRBV29-1 to TRBJ1-4; D unclear. Germline CDR1 is SQVTM and CDR2 is ANQGSEA. The CDR3 is 12 amino acids. V was pared by 4 bases and J by 8 bases, with 11 bases between. CDR3 in amino acids: CSVADLREKLFF. The CDR3 bases are TGCAGCGTTGCCGACCTGAGGGAAAAACTGTTTTTT.

The chain has TRBV6-1 and TRBJ2-7, with D possibly being TRBD2 (6 bases). The germline V gene has CDR1 MNHNS and CDR2 SASEGT. The CDR3 loop spans 14 amino acids. Trimming shortened V by 8 bases and J by 2 bases, and 16 bases separated the two germline ends. CDR3 protein: CASGGQGLPYEQYF. In DNA, the CDR3 is TGTGCCAGCGGAGGGCAGGGTTTACCCTACGAGCAGTACTTC.

Concerning this clone: A read error may produce the germline difference seen at one junction end. The gene calls are TRBV5-4 and TRBJ2-5, with 7 bases that match TRBD1. Germline V gene data show CDR1 as SGHNT and CDR2 as YYREEE (reference sequence). This CDR3 contains 15 residues. As DNA, the CDR3 is TGTGCCAGCAGCTTGGCCACAGGGGTTCAAGGGACCCAGTACTTC. It codes for CASSLATGVQGTQYF.